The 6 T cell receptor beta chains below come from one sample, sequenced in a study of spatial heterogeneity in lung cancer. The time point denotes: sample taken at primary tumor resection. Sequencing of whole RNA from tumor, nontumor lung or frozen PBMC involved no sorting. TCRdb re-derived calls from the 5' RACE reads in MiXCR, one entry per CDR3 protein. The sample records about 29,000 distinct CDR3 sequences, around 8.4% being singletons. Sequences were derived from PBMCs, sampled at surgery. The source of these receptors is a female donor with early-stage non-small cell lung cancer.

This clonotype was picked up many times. CDR3 DNA: TGTGCCAGCAGTGCACACAATGAAAAACTGTTTTTT. It specifies CASSAHNEKLFF. The chain uses TRBV2 and TRBJ1-4; D call uncertain. This CDR3 comprises 12 residues. Germline V CDR1 and CDR2: SNHLY, FYNNEI. V was trimmed by 4 bases and J by 5 bases, leaving 5 bases between them.

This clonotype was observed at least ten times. CDR3 region: CASSEGWAEKLFF. CDR3 sequence (DNA): TGTGCCAGCAGTGAGGGCTGGGCTGAAAAACTGTTTTTT. This chain connects TRBV2 to TRBJ1-4; no clear D gene. The CDR3 totals 13 residues. V gave up 3 bases and J gave up 7 bases, with 9 bases separating them. CDR1 and CDR2 from the germline V gene are SNHLY and FYNNEI.

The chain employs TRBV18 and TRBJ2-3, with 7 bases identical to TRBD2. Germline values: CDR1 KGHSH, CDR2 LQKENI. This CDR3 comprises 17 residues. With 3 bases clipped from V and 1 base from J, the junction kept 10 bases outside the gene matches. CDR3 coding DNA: TGTGCCAGCTCACCCTCACTAGCGAGAGGACGCACAGATACGCAGTATTTT. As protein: CASSPSLARGRTDTQYF. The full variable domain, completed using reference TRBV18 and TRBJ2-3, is NAGVMQNPRHLVRRRGQEARLRCSPMKGHSHVYWYRQLPEEGLKFMVYLQKENIIDESGMPKERFSAEFPKEGPSILRIQQVVRGDSAAYFCASSPSLARGRTDTQYFGPGTRLTVL.

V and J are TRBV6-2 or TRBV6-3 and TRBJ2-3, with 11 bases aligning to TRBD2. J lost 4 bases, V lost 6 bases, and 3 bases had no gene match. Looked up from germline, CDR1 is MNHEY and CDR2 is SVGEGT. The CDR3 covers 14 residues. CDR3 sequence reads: CASSPTSGADTQYF. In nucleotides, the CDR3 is TGTGCCAGCAGCCCGACTAGCGGGGCAGATACGCAGTATTTT.

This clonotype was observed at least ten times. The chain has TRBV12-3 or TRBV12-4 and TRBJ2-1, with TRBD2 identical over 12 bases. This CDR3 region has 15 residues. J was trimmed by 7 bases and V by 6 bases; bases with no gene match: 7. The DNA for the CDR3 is TGTGCCAGCAGGGCTAGCGGGAGGGCGGGGAATGAGCAGTTCTTC. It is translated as CASRASGRAGNEQFF.

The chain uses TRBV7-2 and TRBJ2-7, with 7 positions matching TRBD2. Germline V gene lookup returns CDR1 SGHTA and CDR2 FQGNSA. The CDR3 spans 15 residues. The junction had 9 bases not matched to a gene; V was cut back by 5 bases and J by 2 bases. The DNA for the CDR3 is TGTGCCAGCAGCCACATCGAGGGGACTACCTACGAGCAGTACTTC. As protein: CASSHIEGTTYEQYF.